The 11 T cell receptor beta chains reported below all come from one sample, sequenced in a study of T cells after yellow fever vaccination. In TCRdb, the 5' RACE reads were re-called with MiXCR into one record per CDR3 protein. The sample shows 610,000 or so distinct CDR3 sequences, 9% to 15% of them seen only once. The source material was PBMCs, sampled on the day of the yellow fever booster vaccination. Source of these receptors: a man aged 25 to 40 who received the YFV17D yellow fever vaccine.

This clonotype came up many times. The CDR3 region is CASSPTAGSPQGNEQFF. The CDR3 DNA reads TGCGCCAGCAGCCCAACGGCCGGGAGCCCCCAGGGCAATGAGCAGTTCTTC. The chain uses TRBV5-1 and TRBJ2-1; possibly TRBD2 for D (6 bases). CDR1 is SGHRS, CDR2 YFSETQ, per germline. The CDR3 covers 17 residues. V lost 4 bases, J lost 6 bases, and 23 bases lay in between.

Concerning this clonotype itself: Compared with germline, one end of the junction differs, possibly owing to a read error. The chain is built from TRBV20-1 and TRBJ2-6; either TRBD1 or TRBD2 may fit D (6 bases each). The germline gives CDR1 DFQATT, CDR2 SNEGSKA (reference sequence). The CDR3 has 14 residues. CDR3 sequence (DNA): TGCAGTGCTAGAACCGGGGGCCTCGCCAGCGTCCTGACTTTC. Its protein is CSARTGGLASVLTF.

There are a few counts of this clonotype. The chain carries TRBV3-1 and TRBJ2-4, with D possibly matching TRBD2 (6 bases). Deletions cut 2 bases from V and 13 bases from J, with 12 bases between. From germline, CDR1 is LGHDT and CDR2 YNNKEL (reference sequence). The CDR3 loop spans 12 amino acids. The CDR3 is CASSQIETSQYF. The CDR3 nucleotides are TGTGCCAGCAGCCAAATAGAAACTAGCCAGTACTTC.

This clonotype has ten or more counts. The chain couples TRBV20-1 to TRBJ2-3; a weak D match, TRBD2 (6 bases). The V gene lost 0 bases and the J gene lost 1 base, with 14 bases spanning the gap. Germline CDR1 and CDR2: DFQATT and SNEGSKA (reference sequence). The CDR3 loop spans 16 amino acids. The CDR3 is CSARDLARYGTDTQYF. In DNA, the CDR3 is TGCAGTGCTAGAGATCTAGCGCGGTATGGCACAGATACGCAGTATTTT.

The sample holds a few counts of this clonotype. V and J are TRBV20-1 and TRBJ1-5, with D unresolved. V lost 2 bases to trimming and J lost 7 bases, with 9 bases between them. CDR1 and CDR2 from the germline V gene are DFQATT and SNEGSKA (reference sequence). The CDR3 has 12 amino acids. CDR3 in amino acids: CSARQYGQPQHF. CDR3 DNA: TGCAGTGCTAGACAGTATGGACAGCCCCAGCATTTT.

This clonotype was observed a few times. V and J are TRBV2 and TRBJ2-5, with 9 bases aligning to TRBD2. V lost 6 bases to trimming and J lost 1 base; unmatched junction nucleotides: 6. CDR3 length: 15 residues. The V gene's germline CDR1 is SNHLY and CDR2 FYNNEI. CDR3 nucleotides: TGTGCCAGCAGGGAACTAGCGGGTCCCCAAGAGACCCAGTACTTC. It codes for CASRELAGPQETQYF.

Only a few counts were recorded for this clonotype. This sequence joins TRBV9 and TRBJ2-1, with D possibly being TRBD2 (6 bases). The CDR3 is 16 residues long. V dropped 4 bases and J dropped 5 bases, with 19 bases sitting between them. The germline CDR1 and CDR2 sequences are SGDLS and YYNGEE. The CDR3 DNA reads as TGTGCCAGCAGCCCGCGCGGCGGGACTCTGAACAATGAGCAGTTCTTC. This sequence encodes CASSPRGGTLNNEQFF.

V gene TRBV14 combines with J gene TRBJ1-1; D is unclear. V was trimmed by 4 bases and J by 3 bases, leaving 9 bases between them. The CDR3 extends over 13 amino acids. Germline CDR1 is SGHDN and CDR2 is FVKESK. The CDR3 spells CASSPHLDTEAFF. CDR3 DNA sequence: TGTGCCAGCAGCCCCCACTTGGACACTGAAGCTTTCTTT.

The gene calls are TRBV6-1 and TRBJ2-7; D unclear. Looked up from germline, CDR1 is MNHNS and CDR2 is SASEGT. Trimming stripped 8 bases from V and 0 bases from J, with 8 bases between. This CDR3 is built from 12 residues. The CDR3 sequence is CASLRSSYEQYF. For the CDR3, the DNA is TGTGCCAGCTTAAGAAGCTCCTACGAGCAGTACTTC.

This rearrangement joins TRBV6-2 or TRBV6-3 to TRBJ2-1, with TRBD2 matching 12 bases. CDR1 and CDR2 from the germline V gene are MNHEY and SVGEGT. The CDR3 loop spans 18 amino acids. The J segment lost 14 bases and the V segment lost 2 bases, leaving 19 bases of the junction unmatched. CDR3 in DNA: TGTGCCAGCAGTTACACAGGACTAGCGGGGAACTCAGGCCAGGATAAGTTCTTC. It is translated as CASSYTGLAGNSGQDKFF.

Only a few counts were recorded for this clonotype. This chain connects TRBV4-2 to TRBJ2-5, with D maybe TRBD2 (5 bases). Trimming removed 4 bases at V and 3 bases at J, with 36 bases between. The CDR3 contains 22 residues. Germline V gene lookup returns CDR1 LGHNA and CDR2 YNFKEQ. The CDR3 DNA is TGTGCCAGCAGCCCGCGACAAGGTGGCCCCGGGGAGTCTGCTCGGGCAAAAGAGACCCAGTACTTC. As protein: CASSPRQGGPGESARAKETQYF.